This is a list of T cell receptor beta chains from one sample in a study of cytomegalovirus exposure and HLA in healthy donors. The method was immunoSEQ multiplex PCR; TCRdb's version includes in-frame clones alone and lacks a portion of them. The sample has 130,000 to 150,000 clones, around three quarters seen once. Sequenced sample: PBMCs. Source of these receptors: a man aged 35-49 years in good health and CMV-seropositive. The CDR3 runs from the conserved cysteine through the conserved F or W. Fields, in order: J gene, clone size, V gene, D gene, CDR3 protein, CDR3 DNA. A D gene is named only where the DNA matches it firmly. For some rows the clone size is stated as once, few or many, or as a class when expanded; others skip it.

J gene: TRBJ2-1
clone size: NA
V gene: TRBV7-7
D gene: NA
CDR3 protein: CASSSGVGEQFF
CDR3 DNA: TGTGCTAGCAGCTCGGGGGTGGGGGAGCAGTTCTTC

J gene: TRBJ2-7
clone size: NA
V gene: TRBV11-2
D gene: NA
CDR3 protein: CASSSTPDSSYEQYF
CDR3 DNA: TGTGCCAGCAGCTCAACCCCGGACAGCTCCTACGAGCAGTACTTC

J gene: TRBJ2-7
clone size: NA
V gene: TRBV28
D gene: TRBD1
CDR3 protein: CASSLSQGAHEQYF
CDR3 DNA: TGTGCCAGCAGTTTATCACAGGGGGCCCACGAGCAGTACTTC

J gene: TRBJ2-5
clone size: NA
V gene: TRBV19
D gene: NA
CDR3 protein: CASRPAGRQETQYF
CDR3 DNA: TGTGCCAGTAGGCCTGCGGGGCGCCAAGAGACCCAGTACTTC

J gene: TRBJ1-1
clone size: NA
V gene: TRBV6-1
D gene: NA
CDR3 protein: CASSEEGRGGFGDTEAFF
CDR3 DNA: TGTGCCAGCAGTGAAGAGGGGAGGGGGGGGTTTGGGGACACTGAAGCTTTCTTT

J gene: TRBJ1-2
clone size: NA
V gene: TRBV7-2
D gene: TRBD1
CDR3 protein: CASTIRGRGGYTF
CDR3 DNA: TGTGCCAGCACCATCAGGGGGCGCGGTGGCTACACCTTC

J gene: TRBJ1-6
clone size: NA
V gene: TRBV6-6
D gene: NA
CDR3 protein: CASSRSYNSPLHF
CDR3 DNA: TGTGCCAGCAGCCGCTCCTATAATTCACCCCTCCACTTT

J gene: TRBJ2-6
clone size: once
V gene: TRBV7-2
D gene: NA
CDR3 protein: CASSPGHSGANVLTF
CDR3 DNA: TGTGCCAGCAGCCCGGGACACTCTGGGGCCAACGTCCTGACTTTC

J gene: TRBJ2-7
clone size: NA
V gene: TRBV28
D gene: TRBD1
CDR3 protein: CASSYLRTGNLSRHYEQYF
CDR3 DNA: TGTGCCAGCAGTTATCTCCGGACAGGTAATTTGTCGCGGCACTACGAGCAGTACTTC

J gene: TRBJ1-1
clone size: NA
V gene: TRBV5-1
D gene: TRBD1
CDR3 protein: CASSLAGGLNTEAFF
CDR3 DNA: TGCGCCAGCAGCTTGGCAGGGGGCCTAAACACTGAAGCTTTCTTT

J gene: TRBJ2-3
clone size: NA
V gene: TRBV7-6
D gene: NA
CDR3 protein: CASSLGPSRTATDTQYF
CDR3 DNA: TGTGCCAGCAGCTTAGGACCGTCGAGGACAGCCACAGATACGCAGTATTTT

J gene: TRBJ1-5
clone size: NA
V gene: TRBV10-2
D gene: NA
CDR3 protein: CASSESWRYNQPQHF
CDR3 DNA: TGCGCCAGCAGTGAGTCGTGGCGGTATAATCAGCCCCAGCATTTT

J gene: TRBJ2-1
clone size: NA
V gene: TRBV7-2
D gene: TRBD2
CDR3 protein: CASSPSGTSGKYNEQFF
CDR3 DNA: TGTGCCAGCAGCCCCTCCGGGACTAGCGGTAAATACAATGAGCAGTTCTTC

J gene: TRBJ2-7
clone size: NA
V gene: TRBV30
D gene: NA
CDR3 protein: CAWSILTGLMTYEQYF
CDR3 DNA: TGTGCCTGGAGTATTCTGACGGGACTCATGACCTACGAGCAGTACTTC

J gene: TRBJ1-5
clone size: NA
V gene: TRBV28
D gene: TRBD1
CDR3 protein: CASSLLGQGAGQPQHF
CDR3 DNA: TGTGCCAGCAGCTTACTCGGACAGGGGGCAGGTCAGCCCCAGCATTTT

J gene: TRBJ1-3
clone size: NA
V gene: TRBV7-6
D gene: NA
CDR3 protein: CASTLREPIRGTLSGNTIYF
CDR3 DNA: TGTGCCAGCACCTTACGGGAGCCTATAAGAGGGACGCTCTCTGGAAACACCATATATTTT

J gene: TRBJ2-1
clone size: NA
V gene: TRBV7-6
D gene: NA
CDR3 protein: CASSLERAWEQFF
CDR3 DNA: TGTGCCAGCAGCTTAGAGAGGGCTTGGGAGCAGTTCTTC

J gene: TRBJ1-2
clone size: few
V gene: TRBV2
D gene: TRBD1
CDR3 protein: CASSRDSILGYTF
CDR3 DNA: TGTGCCAGCAGCCGGGACAGCATTCTCGGCTACACCTTC

J gene: TRBJ1-2
clone size: NA
V gene: TRBV4-1
D gene: TRBD1
CDR3 protein: CASSSGQGPDPLRGYTF
CDR3 DNA: TGCGCCAGCAGCTCCGGACAGGGTCCCGATCCACTTCGGGGCTACACCTTC

J gene: TRBJ2-7
clone size: NA
V gene: TRBV28
D gene: TRBD2
CDR3 protein: CASTPGGGVPYEQYF
CDR3 DNA: TGTGCCAGCACCCCCGGCGGGGGTGTCCCCTACGAGCAGTACTTC

J gene: TRBJ1-2
clone size: NA
V gene: TRBV6-5
D gene: NA
CDR3 protein: CASSYSVGGGNYGYTF
CDR3 DNA: TGTGCCAGCAGTTACTCAGTCGGCGGGGGTAACTATGGCTACACCTTC

J gene: TRBJ2-7
clone size: NA
V gene: TRBV7-9
D gene: NA
CDR3 protein: CASSLHPSSYEQYF
CDR3 DNA: TGTGCCAGCAGCTTACACCCTAGCTCCTACGAGCAGTACTTC

J gene: TRBJ2-2
clone size: once
V gene: TRBV5-1
D gene: NA
CDR3 protein: CASSLTGNRNTGELFF
CDR3 DNA: TGCGCCAGCAGCCTTACAGGGAACAGGAACACCGGGGAGCTGTTTTTT

J gene: TRBJ2-1
clone size: NA
V gene: TRBV5-4
D gene: NA
CDR3 protein: CASSLNTGNEQFF
CDR3 DNA: TGTGCCAGCAGCTTGAACACCGGGAATGAGCAGTTCTTC

J gene: TRBJ2-3
clone size: NA
V gene: TRBV4-1
D gene: TRBD2
CDR3 protein: CASSQAPAAGGQDTQYF
CDR3 DNA: TGCGCCAGCAGCCAAGCTCCTGCGGCGGGGGGGCAAGATACGCAGTATTTT

J gene: TRBJ1-2
clone size: NA
V gene: TRBV7-9
D gene: NA
CDR3 protein: CASSFWQAYGYTF
CDR3 DNA: TGTGCCAGCAGCTTTTGGCAGGCCTATGGCTACACCTTC

J gene: TRBJ1-5
clone size: NA
V gene: TRBV7-2
D gene: NA
CDR3 protein: CASSLEFGRSNQPQHF
CDR3 DNA: TGTGCCAGCAGCTTAGAATTCGGCAGGTCCAATCAGCCCCAGCATTTT

J gene: TRBJ2-1
clone size: few
V gene: TRBV5-6
D gene: TRBD1
CDR3 protein: CASSPQGGSSYNEQFF
CDR3 DNA: TGTGCCAGCAGCCCACAGGGGGGTAGCTCCTACAATGAGCAGTTCTTC

J gene: TRBJ1-5
clone size: NA
V gene: TRBV28
D gene: NA
CDR3 protein: CASSRTGLRQPQHF
CDR3 DNA: TGTGCCAGCAGCCGCACAGGGCTACGTCAGCCCCAGCATTTT

J gene: TRBJ2-2
clone size: once
V gene: TRBV6-5
D gene: TRBD2
CDR3 protein: CASSYSLGGAGELFF
CDR3 DNA: TGTGCCAGCAGTTACTCCTTGGGGGGGGCCGGGGAGCTGTTTTTT